The present entry profiles one T cell receptor (beta chain) with its context. J was trimmed by 7 bases and V by 8 bases; bases with no gene match: 14. The V gene's germline CDR1 is WNHNN and CDR2 SYGVQD (reference sequence). The CDR3 extends over 16 amino acids. The data were taken from a study of blood T cell repertoires in COVID-19. Profiling relied on immunoSEQ multiplex PCR, and the TCRdb table lists in-frame clones only, not all of them. The sample lists about 220,000 clones; around four fifths were seen once. The material sequenced was peripheral blood. The receptor's source is a woman of 80 years or more with COVID-19, enrolled during active disease. J is TRBJ2-1 and V is TRBV10-1, with 10 positions matching TRBD1. The CDR3 protein is CASEISGQGEGNEQFF. Written as DNA, the CDR3 is TGCGCCAGCGAGATCTCCGGACAGGGGGAAGGGAATGAGCAGTTCTTC.